The sequence of this TCR beta chain was determined in a study of T cells in Graves' hyperthyroidism and ophthalmopathy. V dropped 5 bases and J dropped 0 bases, with 14 bases sitting between them. CDR3 size: 17 residues. Germline CDR1 reads SGHTA; CDR2 reads FQGTGA. The source material, RNA transcripts, was used to amplify TCR beta CDR3 regions. In the first-round RT-PCR of the TCR CDR3, the HTBI primer set was used. In TCRdb, the multiplex PCR reads were re-called with MiXCR into one record per CDR3 protein. The sample has about 210,000 distinct CDR3 sequences, roughly 18% seen once; the top ten hold 50%.

Sequencing used blood. V is TRBV7-3 and J is TRBJ2-6; either TRBD1 or TRBD2 may supply D (5 bases each). This receptor was obtained from a man in his fifties or sixties with Graves' hyperthyroidism. The CDR3 DNA reads as TGTGCCAGCAGCCTTACGGGACGTCGCTCTGGGGCCAACGTCCTGACTTTC. This translates into CASSLTGRRSGANVLTF. Variable domain in full (rest from reference TRBV7-3 and TRBJ2-6): GAGVSQTPSNKVTEKGKYVELRCDPISGHTALYWYRQSLGQGPEFLIYFQGTGAADDSGLPNDRFFAVRPEGSVSTLKIQRTERGDSAVYLCASSLTGRRSGANVLTFGAGSRLTVL.